A selection of T cell receptor beta chains follows, all from one sample in a study of T cell responses to AZD1222 COVID-19 vaccine. Measured with immunoSEQ multiplex PCR; TCRdb has only the in-frame clones, and not every one. The data contain approximately 120,000 clones, more than 70% of them singletons. The starting material was peripheral blood, obtained 28 days after the second AZD1222 dose. Receptor source: an adult who received the AZD1222 COVID-19 vaccine. CDR3s include the opening cysteine and the closing phenylalanine or tryptophan. The order of the fields is clone size, D gene, V gene, J gene, CDR3 protein, CDR3 DNA. The D gene is left open where the match is weak. The size of a clone is reported for some rows only, either as once, few or many, or as a class for expanded clones.

NA	TRBD2	TRBV15	TRBJ2-1	CATSRGLSGLQYNEQFF	TGTGCCACCAGCAGAGGCCTCTCGGGACTACAATACAATGAGCAGTTCTTC
NA	NA	TRBV11-2	TRBJ2-7	CASSLGPAGATSYEQYF	TGTGCCAGCAGCTTAGGCCCGGCAGGCGCCACCTCCTACGAGCAGTACTTC
once	NA	TRBV5-4	TRBJ1-6	CASSLGPPTGQGSPLHF	TGTGCCAGCAGCTTGGGTCCTCCTACAGGGCAGGGTTCACCCCTCCACTTT
NA	NA	TRBV7-9	TRBJ2-3	CASPGRYTDTQYF	TGTGCCAGCCCTGGACGGTACACAGATACGCAGTATTTT
NA	TRBD1	TRBV19	TRBJ2-7	CASSTDRATEQYF	TGTGCCAGTAGTACCGACAGGGCAACCGAGCAGTACTTC
NA	NA	TRBV24-1	TRBJ2-1	CATSGPSAVRDSYNEQFF	TGTGCCACCAGTGGGCCGTCGGCAGTCAGAGACTCCTACAATGAGCAGTTCTTC
few	NA	TRBV27	TRBJ2-4	CASSVWGNAKNIQYF	TGTGCCAGCAGTGTTTGGGGCAATGCCAAAAACATTCAGTACTTC
NA	TRBD1	TRBV28	TRBJ1-1	CASRDPGQGNTEAFF	TGTGCCAGCAGAGACCCGGGACAGGGAAACACTGAAGCTTTCTTT
NA	NA	TRBV19	TRBJ1-1	CASSGGRGTEAFF	TGTGCCAGTAGTGGGGGACGGGGCACTGAAGCTTTCTTT
NA	NA	TRBV19	TRBJ2-6	CATVQGLSSGANVLTF	TGTGCCACCGTACAGGGATTAAGCTCTGGGGCCAACGTCCTGACTTTC
NA	TRBD1	TRBV3-1/TRBV3-2	TRBJ1-4	CASSQDDREHEKLFF	TGTGCCAGCAGCCAAGACGACAGGGAGCATGAAAAACTGTTTTTT
NA	TRBD1	TRBV18	TRBJ2-3	CASSRAGGSSTDTQYF	TGTGCCAGCTCAAGGGCAGGGGGTTCAAGCACAGATACGCAGTATTTT
NA	NA	TRBV29-1	TRBJ1-5	CSVGARDQPQHF	TGCAGCGTCGGGGCCAGGGACCAGCCCCAGCATTTT
NA	NA	TRBV28	TRBJ1-6	CASSLETIDNSPLHF	TGTGCCAGCAGTTTAGAGACTATCGACAATTCACCCCTCCACTTT
NA	NA	TRBV3-1/TRBV3-2	TRBJ2-2	CASGNPTNTGELFF	TGTGCCAGCGGTAACCCGACGAACACCGGGGAGCTGTTTTTT
NA	NA	TRBV27	TRBJ2-6	CASSLSSGANVLTF	TGTGCCAGCAGCCTAAGCTCTGGGGCCAACGTCCTGACTTTC
NA	NA	TRBV19	TRBJ1-1	CASSIIPAWVNTEAFF	TGTGCCAGTAGTATAATCCCAGCGTGGGTGAACACTGAAGCTTTCTTT
NA	TRBD1	TRBV27	TRBJ1-2	CASSLGQGATNYGYTF	TGTGCCAGCAGTTTAGGACAGGGGGCCACTAACTATGGCTACACCTTC
few	NA	TRBV12-3/TRBV12-4	TRBJ1-2	CASRPRRGSGYTF	TGTGCCAGCCGACCCCGGCGGGGCAGCGGCTACACCTTC
NA	NA	TRBV7-3	TRBJ2-7	CASSLYPGPYYEQYF	TGTGCCAGCAGCTTATACCCCGGACCTTACTACGAGCAGTACTTC
NA	NA	TRBV6-5	TRBJ2-1	CASSYRPGEQFF	TGTGCCAGCAGTTACCGACCCGGTGAGCAGTTCTTC
NA	TRBD1	TRBV6-6	TRBJ2-5	CASSKDRGHETQYF	TGTGCCAGCAGTAAAGACAGGGGCCACGAGACCCAGTACTTC
NA	NA	TRBV29-1	TRBJ2-1	CSVETGASLGNEQFF	TGCAGCGTTGAAACTGGGGCCTCTCTTGGCAATGAGCAGTTCTTC
NA	NA	TRBV28	TRBJ2-3	CASRPRAKSTDTQYF	TGTGCCAGCAGACCCAGGGCGAAAAGCACAGATACGCAGTATTTT
NA	NA	TRBV12-3/TRBV12-4	TRBJ1-1	CASSEQGRAFF	TGTGCCAGCAGTGAACAGGGCAGGGCTTTCTTT
NA	NA	TRBV19	TRBJ1-2	CASSISVIGGYGYTF	TGTGCCAGTAGTATTTCAGTCATCGGGGGCTATGGCTACACCTTC
NA	TRBD1	TRBV28	TRBJ2-3	CASSIGQDTDTQYF	TGTGCCAGCAGTATCGGACAGGACACAGATACGCAGTATTTT
NA	NA	TRBV18	TRBJ2-3	CASSPLSGTDTQYF	TGTGCCAGCTCACCCCTATCCGGGACAGATACGCAGTATTTT
NA	NA	TRBV3-1/TRBV3-2	TRBJ1-4	CASSQPKRGEKLFF	TGTGCCAGCAGCCAGCCCAAAAGGGGGGAAAAACTGTTTTTT
NA	NA	TRBV7-8	TRBJ1-2	CASADRPNYGYTF	TGTGCCAGCGCGGACAGACCTAACTATGGCTACACCTTC
NA	NA	TRBV11-1	TRBJ1-1	CASTLRGDRNTEAFF	TGTGCCAGCACCCTAAGGGGGGATCGTAACACTGAAGCTTTCTTT
few	TRBD1	TRBV5-1	TRBJ1-4	CASSLEPQGADEKLFF	TGCGCCAGCAGCTTGGAACCACAGGGGGCCGATGAAAAACTGTTTTTT
NA	TRBD2	TRBV10-3	TRBJ2-3	CAISEVASGGAGDTQYF	TGTGCCATCAGTGAGGTCGCTAGCGGGGGGGCCGGAGATACGCAGTATTTT
NA	NA	TRBV6-5	TRBJ1-5	CASSQPWGNQPQHF	TGTGCCAGCAGCCAGCCATGGGGGAATCAGCCCCAGCATTTT
few	NA	TRBV5-6	TRBJ2-7	CASSRQAHTYEQYF	TGTGCCAGCAGTCGACAGGCCCATACCTACGAGCAGTACTTC
NA	NA	TRBV2	TRBJ1-2	CASRTLLLRVGYTF	TGTGCCAGCAGGACCCTCCTGTTAAGGGTCGGCTACACCTTC
NA	TRBD1	TRBV10-3	TRBJ1-1	CAISDRDRGSPEAFF	TGTGCCATCAGTGACCGGGACAGGGGCTCCCCTGAAGCTTTCTTT
NA	TRBD2	TRBV4-1	TRBJ2-3	CASRRTSVTDTQYF	TGCGCCAGCAGGAGGACTAGCGTCACAGATACGCAGTATTTT
NA	TRBD1	TRBV5-1	TRBJ1-2	CASSLGTGMVNGYTF	TGCGCCAGCAGCCTAGGGACAGGGATGGTAAATGGCTACACCTTC
NA	NA	TRBV6-5	TRBJ1-1	CASLLPRDTEAFF	TGTGCCAGCTTGCTCCCGCGGGACACTGAAGCTTTCTTT
few	NA	TRBV7-3	TRBJ2-5	CASSLTRGLQETQYF	TGTGCCAGCAGCTTAACCAGGGGCCTCCAAGAGACCCAGTACTTC
NA	NA	TRBV5-1	TRBJ2-7	CASSLAVPGGYEQYF	TGCGCCAGCAGCTTGGCCGTACCAGGAGGCTACGAGCAGTACTTC
NA	TRBD2	TRBV19	TRBJ2-5	CASRERGGRETQYF	TGTGCCAGTAGAGAGCGGGGGGGCCGAGAGACCCAGTACTTC
NA	TRBD2	TRBV9	TRBJ2-3	CASSVGRLAGADTQYF	TGTGCCAGCAGCGTAGGTAGACTAGCGGGGGCAGATACGCAGTATTTT
once	NA	TRBV6-4	TRBJ1-1	CASSPRREMNTEAFF	TGTGCCAGCAGTCCCCGGAGGGAGATGAACACTGAAGCTTTCTTT
NA	TRBD1	TRBV5-6	TRBJ1-1	CASNRPFRGFSEAFF	TGTGCCAGCAACCGACCATTCAGGGGGTTCTCTGAAGCTTTCTTT
NA	NA	TRBV19	TRBJ1-4	CASISRAGFEKLFF	TGTGCCAGTATTTCCAGGGCGGGGTTTGAAAAACTGTTTTTT
NA	TRBD1	TRBV2	TRBJ1-5	CASSPGQGHQPQHF	TGTGCCAGCAGTCCGGGACAGGGACATCAGCCCCAGCATTTT
NA	TRBD1	TRBV28	TRBJ2-5	CASSTGQIQETQYF	TGTGCCAGCAGTACGGGACAGATCCAAGAGACCCAGTACTTC
once	NA	TRBV7-8	TRBJ1-4	CAKPHRVYGEKLFF	TGTGCCAAACCCCACAGGGTTTACGGGGAAAAACTGTTTTTT
NA	TRBD2	TRBV3-1/TRBV3-2	TRBJ2-3	CASSLPGLAGGAIDTQYF	TGTGCCAGCAGCCTCCCCGGACTAGCGGGGGGGGCAATAGATACGCAGTATTTT
few	TRBD2	TRBV11-2	TRBJ2-5	CASSLDSLAGWGETQYF	TGTGCCAGCAGCTTGGATTCTCTAGCGGGGTGGGGGGAGACCCAGTACTTC
NA	TRBD2	TRBV27	TRBJ2-1	CASSLAGAGNEQFF	TGTGCCAGCAGTCTAGCGGGGGCAGGCAATGAGCAGTTCTTC
NA	NA	TRBV12-1	TRBJ1-5	CASSFACEGLLDQPQHF	TGTGCCAGCAGCTTTGCTTGCGAAGGCCTGCTCGATCAGCCCCAGCATTTT
NA	TRBD1	TRBV5-1	TRBJ1-5	CASSLGTTTGDDQPQHF	TGCGCCAGCAGCTTGGGCACGACGACAGGGGACGATCAGCCCCAGCATTTT